One sample yielded the 14 T cell receptor beta chains listed below, sequenced in a study of beta chain features in type 1 diabetes. The entirety of the isolated RNA underwent reverse transcription, so expressed TCRB transcripts were sequenced. The repertoire was sequenced with immunoSEQ multiplex PCR; TCRdb's copy has only in-frame clones and lacks some. The profile shows 600,000 to 650,000 clones, about a sixth of them singletons. Sequencing input: naive CD4+ T cells from blood. The receptors derive from a man aged 18 to 30 in good health.

The rearrangement joins TRBV4-1 to TRBJ2-2, with 7 bases matching TRBD2. J lost 1 base, V lost 1 base, and 9 bases had no gene match. Germline V gene lookup returns CDR1 MGHRA and CDR2 YSYEKL. This CDR3 region has 18 residues. The CDR3 DNA reads TGCGCCAGCAGCCAAGTATTCAGAGGGAGGGGGAACACCGGGGAGCTGTTTTTT. Translation: CASSQVFRGRGNTGELFF.

The V gene is TRBV6-1, the J gene TRBJ2-1, with TRBD2 as a possible D gene (7 bases). Germline loops: CDR1 MNHNS, CDR2 SASEGT. This CDR3 region has 15 residues. The V end was cut by 3 bases, the J end by 3 bases, with 12 bases between. CDR3 in amino acids: CASSDRGGSYNEQFF. The CDR3, as DNA: TGTGCCAGCAGTGACAGGGGCGGGAGCTACAATGAGCAGTTCTTC.

For this clone: Other nucleotide sequences in the sample specify the same CDR3. The rearrangement joins TRBV6-1 to TRBJ2-1; D not certain. The V gene's germline CDR1 is MNHNS and CDR2 SASEGT. Between the trimmed V and J ends, which lost 3 bases and 4 bases, there was a span of 4 bases. The CDR3 contains 12 residues. The CDR3 is CASSDRYNEQFF. Here the CDR3 DNA reads TGTGCCAGCAGTGACAGATACAATGAGCAGTTCTTC.

This chain links TRBV5-1 with TRBJ2-3; 8 bases fit TRBD1. Germline assignment: CDR1 SGHRS and CDR2 YFSETQ. V lost 3 bases to trimming and J lost 5 bases; unmatched junction nucleotides: 8. The CDR3 runs 15 residues. CDR3 loop: CASSSRTGTEDTQYF. DNA for the CDR3: TGCGCCAGCAGCTCGAGGACAGGGACGGAAGATACGCAGTATTTT.

This clone was detected a few times. The chain has TRBV7-8 and TRBJ2-4; D possibly uses TRBD1 or TRBD2 (5 bases each). CDR1 and CDR2 from the germline V gene are SGHVS and FQNEAQ. This CDR3 has 17 residues. Trimming took off 5 bases at V and 0 bases at J, with 17 bases between the two ends. The CDR3 reads CASSRGRQMGAKNIQYF. CDR3 nucleotides: TGTGCCAGCAGCCGGGGCAGGCAAATGGGAGCCAAAAACATTCAGTACTTC.

V gene TRBV9 combines with J gene TRBJ2-1; 11 bases map to TRBD1. The germline gives CDR1 SGDLS, CDR2 YYNGEE. The CDR3 loop spans 15 amino acids. V lost 4 bases and J lost 4; bases outside the gene matches: 4. The CDR3 is CASSRDRGRYNEQFF. The CDR3 DNA is TGTGCCAGCAGCCGGGACAGGGGGAGGTACAATGAGCAGTTCTTC.

The CDR3 here is CASSLNVRGQPPYEQYF. The CDR3 region has the DNA TGTGCCAGCAGCCTTAACGTTAGGGGACAGCCTCCCTACGAGCAGTACTTC. The chain carries TRBV14 and TRBJ2-7; 7 nucleotides match TRBD1. This CDR3 has 17 amino acids. V trimming: 4 bases; J trimming: 2 bases; junction bases outside the gene matches: 14. The germline gives CDR1 SGHDN, CDR2 FVKESK.

The CDR3 is CASNEYQETQYF. CDR3 bases: TGTGCCAGCAATGAGTACCAAGAGACCCAGTACTTC. The rearrangement links TRBV28 to TRBJ2-5, with D hard to call. Germline V lookup: CDR1 MDHEN, CDR2 SYDVKM. This CDR3 is 12 amino acids long. The V and J ends lost 7 bases and 0 bases respectively, with 6 bases between them.

The gene calls are TRBV19 and TRBJ1-2; TRBD1 might be the D (5 bases). In germline, CDR1 is LNHDA, CDR2 SQIVND (reference sequence). The CDR3 is made up of 16 amino acids. The V end was cut by 1 base, the J end by 4 bases, with 16 bases between. The CDR3 DNA sequence: TGTGCCAGTAGTATAGGAGGTTTGACAGCAACCTATGGCTACACCTTC. It yields the protein CASSIGGLTATYGYTF.

In DNA form, the CDR3 reads TGTGCCAGCAGCCCTGCAGCGGGGCAAAGCTACTACGAGCAGTACTTC. Amino acid sequence: CASSPAAGQSYYEQYF. The V call is TRBV9, the J call TRBJ2-7, with 7 bases aligning to TRBD2. The CDR3 length is 16 residues. The junction had 13 bases not matched to a gene; V was cut back by 4 bases and J by 3 bases. Germline CDR1 SGDLS, CDR2 YYNGEE.

The sample holds a few counts of this clone. The chain recombines TRBV6-5 with TRBJ1-3, with D maybe TRBD1 (6 bases). V was pared by 8 bases and J by 1 base, with 12 bases between. The CDR3 length is 14 residues. Germline V gives CDR1 MNHEY, CDR2 SVGAGI. The CDR3, as DNA: TGTGCCAGCCAGTTGAGGGGGTCTGGAAACACCATATATTTT. It yields the protein CASQLRGSGNTIYF.

The chain couples TRBV9 to TRBJ2-5; 9 nucleotides line up with TRBD2. After removal of 3 bases from V and 4 bases from J, the junction contained 4 bases not matched to a gene. CDR3 length: 14 residues. CDR1 SGDLS and CDR2 YYNGEE come from the germline V gene. The chain's CDR3 is CASSALAGVETQYF. CDR3 nucleotides: TGTGCCAGCAGCGCTTTAGCGGGGGTAGAGACCCAGTACTTC.

The table lists this clone with a few counts. The chain has TRBV23-1 and TRBJ2-1, with TRBD1 identical over 8 bases. Being an ORF, TRBV23-1 has a function that is uncertain. After removal of 8 bases from V and 1 base from J, the junction contained 19 bases not matched to a gene. The CDR3 spans 19 residues. This CDR3 is CASPWAPNRGKVSYNEQFF. For the CDR3, the DNA is TGCGCCAGCCCTTGGGCCCCTAACAGGGGGAAAGTATCCTACAATGAGCAGTTCTTC.

This clone was observed a handful of times. The chain uses TRBV28 and TRBJ1-1; unclear D gene. The germline V gene has CDR1 MDHEN and CDR2 SYDVKM. The CDR3 spans 14 residues. V was cut by 3 bases and J by 0 bases, with 8 bases left in between. The DNA of the CDR3 is TGTGCCAGCAGTTTGAACAATTTGAACACTGAAGCTTTCTTT. Translating gives CASSLNNLNTEAFF. The full variable domain, with the rest looked up from reference TRBV28 and TRBJ1-1, is DVKVTQSSRYLVKRTGEKVFLECVQDMDHENMFWYRQDPGLGLRLIYFSYDVKMKEKGDIPEGYSVSREKKERFSLILESASTNQTSMYLCASSLNNLNTEAFFGQGTRLTVV.